Following are 23 T cell receptor beta chains from one sample sequenced in a study of control samples from healthy donors and cancer patients. This table comes from immunoSEQ multiplex PCR, and its TCRdb copy is limited to in-frame clones, with some not included. The table records around 120,000 clones, approximately 94% of them present only once. The specimen was PBMCs. These receptors all come from a man aged 45-65 years with head and neck cancer.

This clone appeared a few times. This chain links TRBV4-3 with TRBJ2-7; D is possibly TRBD1 (6 bases). This CDR3 is built from 16 residues. Germline V gene sequence: CDR1 LGHNA, CDR2 YSLEER. Between the trimmed V and J ends, which lost 0 bases and 1 base, there was a span of 13 bases. The CDR3 here is CASSQDLYRVSYEQYF. The CDR3 DNA reads TGCGCCAGCAGCCAAGATCTTTACAGGGTGTCCTACGAGCAGTACTTC.

This clone appeared a single time. V usage is TRBV3-1 (or the pseudogene TRBV3-2) and J usage is TRBJ2-7, with D tentatively TRBD2 (5 bases). V gave up 4 bases and J gave up 6 bases, with 10 bases separating them. The germline CDR1 and CDR2 sequences are LGHDT and YNNKEL (reference sequence). This CDR3 comprises 12 residues. CDR3 coding DNA: TGTGCCAGCAGCCGGATCCGGGGCGAGCAGTACTTC. Translated: CASSRIRGEQYF.

The gene calls are TRBV6-2 or TRBV6-3 and TRBJ2-7; D remains ambiguous. The germline V gene encodes CDR1 MNHEY and CDR2 SVGEGT. This CDR3 has 13 amino acids. The germline V and J ends were trimmed by 5 bases and 5 bases, with 13 bases remaining between them. The CDR3 loop reads CASSNPPLNEQYF. The CDR3, as DNA: TGTGCCAGCAGTAACCCCCCGCTGAACGAGCAGTACTTC.

The gene calls are TRBV19 and TRBJ2-3, with 9 bases identical to TRBD1. The CDR3 is 16 residues long. V shed 5 bases, J shed 6 bases, and the junction held 12 bases outside the gene matches. CDR1 LNHDA and CDR2 SQIVND come from the germline V gene (reference sequence). CDR3: CASSSTGTGRADTQYF. CDR3 bases: TGTGCCAGTAGTTCAACCGGGACAGGGAGAGCCGATACGCAGTATTTT.

This clone came up once. The chain combines TRBV24-1 with TRBJ2-7; 7 bases line up with TRBD1. Germline V gene sequence: CDR1 KGHDR, CDR2 SFDVKD. The CDR3 has 15 amino acids. Losses at the gene ends were 2 bases for V and 2 bases for J; bases not matched to a gene: 5. CDR3 sequence (DNA): TGTGCCACCAGTGATTCGACAGGGTCGGCCTACGAGCAGTACTTC. This translates into CATSDSTGSAYEQYF.

The chain recombines TRBV7-9 with TRBJ2-4; 9 nucleotides agree with TRBD1. The CDR3 has 17 residues. Per germline, CDR1 SEHNR and CDR2 FQNEAQ (reference sequence). The J segment lost 0 bases and the V segment lost 2 bases, leaving 5 bases of the junction unmatched. CDR3 loop: CASSLLGTGIAKNIQYF. CDR3 nucleotides: TGTGCCAGCAGCTTATTGGGGACAGGGATAGCCAAAAACATTCAGTACTTC.

This clone was recorded only once. The rearrangement uses TRBV28 and TRBJ2-3, with D perhaps matching TRBD2 (6 bases). Germline V CDR1 and CDR2: MDHEN, SYDVKM. This CDR3 contains 15 residues. Trimming removed 5 bases at V and 0 bases at J, with 12 bases between. DNA of the CDR3: TGTGCCAGCAGTCTGTCCGGGACTAGCACAGATACGCAGTATTTT. Protein: CASSLSGTSTDTQYF.

This clone was observed a few times. The genes are TRBV5-1 and TRBJ1-4; weak D call: TRBD1 (5 bases). Germline assignment: CDR1 SGHRS and CDR2 YFSETQ. The V and J ends lost 0 bases and 0 bases respectively, with 12 bases between them. This CDR3 is built from 17 residues. For the CDR3, the DNA is TGCGCCAGCAGCTTGGATCCCGGGGGTGCAACTAATGAAAAACTGTTTTTT. The encoded protein is CASSLDPGGATNEKLFF.

The rearrangement joins TRBV28 to TRBJ1-1; 8 bases line up with TRBD1. In germline, CDR1 is MDHEN, CDR2 SYDVKM. V lost 3 bases, J lost 1 base, and 7 bases stayed unmatched. CDR3 length: 16 amino acids. The CDR3 region is CASSFAGGLTNTEAFF. The CDR3 region has the DNA TGTGCCAGCAGTTTCGCAGGGGGCTTGACGAACACTGAAGCTTTCTTT.

The sample holds one count of this clone. The V gene is TRBV5-4, the J gene TRBJ2-3, with 10 bases lining up with TRBD1. The length of the CDR3 is 16 residues. V lost 3 bases, J lost 4 bases, and 8 bases stayed unmatched. CDR1 SGHNT and CDR2 YYREEE come from the germline V gene (reference sequence). The CDR3 bases are TGTGCCAGCAGCTACACCGGGACAGGGGTATCAGATACGCAGTATTTT. Protein sequence: CASSYTGTGVSDTQYF. Combining the CDR3 with reference TRBV5-4 and TRBJ2-3 gives the whole variable domain ETGVTQSPTHLIKTRGQQVTLRCSSQSGHNTVSWYQQALGQGPQFIFQYYREEENGRGNFPPRFSGLQFPNYSSELNVNALELDDSALYLCASSYTGTGVSDTQYFGPGTRLTVL.

The rearrangement uses TRBV18 and TRBJ2-5; TRBD1 matches 7 bases. This CDR3 is 13 amino acids long. Per germline, CDR1 KGHSH and CDR2 LQKENI. V was clipped by 1 base and J by 4 bases; unmatched bases: 0. Here the CDR3 reads CASSPQGAETQYF. The CDR3 DNA reads TGTGCCAGCTCACCACAGGGGGCAGAGACCCAGTACTTC.

The chain uses TRBV7-3 and TRBJ2-1; maybe TRBD1 (6 bases). The V end lost 2 bases, the J end lost 10 bases, and 12 bases lay between the germline ends. CDR1 and CDR2 from the germline V gene are SGHTA and FQGTGA. The CDR3 totals 13 residues. The CDR3 loop is CASSLGTSGEQFF. DNA of the CDR3: TGTGCCAGCAGCTTAGGGACATCCGGAGAGCAGTTCTTC.

The V and J genes are TRBV6-5 and TRBJ2-7, with no clear D. This CDR3 comprises 14 residues. CDR1 is MNHEY, CDR2 SVGAGI, per germline. The germline V and J ends were trimmed by 0 bases and 7 bases, with 13 bases remaining between them. CDR3 nucleotide sequence: TGTGCCAGCAGTTACTCGAGATCCCCGGTAGAGCAGTACTTC. Protein: CASSYSRSPVEQYF.

This chain connects TRBV5-1 to TRBJ1-1, with D hard to call. Trimming left V 2 bases short and J 1 base short, with 9 bases between. This CDR3 is built from 14 residues. CDR1 and CDR2 from the germline V gene are SGHRS and YFSETQ. Here the CDR3 DNA reads TGCGCCAGCAGCTTAAGGGCCGGGAACACTGAAGCTTTCTTT. Translating gives CASSLRAGNTEAFF.

This clone was seen only a few times. This chain connects TRBV4-2 to TRBJ1-5, with 8 bases fitting TRBD1. The CDR3 length is 16 residues. V was clipped by 2 bases and J by 3 bases; unmatched bases: 6. The germline V gene encodes CDR1 LGHNA and CDR2 YNFKEQ. DNA for the CDR3: TGTGCCAGCAGCCAACTGGACAGGGCCCACAATCAGCCCCAGCATTTT. This translates into CASSQLDRAHNQPQHF.

This chain uses TRBV9 with TRBJ1-2, with D tentatively TRBD1 (5 bases). Trimming removed 0 bases at V and 2 bases at J, with 11 bases between. In germline, CDR1 is SGDLS, CDR2 YYNGEE. This CDR3 contains 15 residues. CDR3 nucleotide sequence: TGTGCCAGCAGCGTAGGAGGGCAGGGAAACTATGGCTACACCTTC. It codes for CASSVGGQGNYGYTF.

The chain has TRBV9 and TRBJ2-7, with TRBD1 identical over 10 bases. The CDR3 length is 15 residues. The V gene end was trimmed by 1 base and the J gene end by 3 bases; junction bases not matched to a gene: 4. Germline CDR1 and CDR2: SGDLS and YYNGEE. CDR3 DNA sequence: TGTGCCAGCAGCGTAACCGGGACAGGGGACTACGAGCAGTACTTC. This encodes CASSVTGTGDYEQYF.

V gene TRBV6-2 or TRBV6-3 combines with J gene TRBJ2-7, with D possibly matching TRBD1 (5 bases). CDR1 is MNHEY and CDR2 is SVGEGT in the germline V gene. V was shortened by 2 bases and J by 2 bases, with 13 bases between the two germline ends. The length of the CDR3 is 15 residues. The CDR3: CASSYIQQGPYEQYF. The DNA of the CDR3 is TGTGCCAGCAGTTACATCCAGCAGGGCCCCTACGAGCAGTACTTC.

V gene TRBV11-3 combines with J gene TRBJ2-1, with a weak D call TRBD2 (6 bases). This CDR3 is 15 amino acids long. Germline V gene lookup returns CDR1 SGHNT and CDR2 YENEEA. The V and J ends lost 5 bases and 11 bases respectively, with 22 bases between them. CDR3 loop: CASSVGQEGNEQQFF. The CDR3 nucleotides are TGTGCCAGCAGCGTTGGGCAGGAGGGGAATGAGCAGCAGTTCTTC.

In nucleotides, the CDR3 is TGTGCCACCAGTGATCCCGGGATTTACGAGCAGTACTTC. It encodes CATSDPGIYEQYF. V gene TRBV24-1 combines with J gene TRBJ2-7, with D possibly matching TRBD2 (5 bases). V lost 3 bases, J lost 4 bases, and 9 bases lay in between. This CDR3 spans 13 amino acids. The V gene's germline CDR1 is KGHDR and CDR2 SFDVKD.

The chain employs TRBV7-2 and TRBJ2-7, with a tentative D call TRBD1 (6 bases). V lost 2 bases and J lost 3, with 11 bases in between. The CDR3 contains 14 residues. Germline CDR1 SGHTA, CDR2 FQGNSA. The CDR3 DNA is TGTGCCAGCAGCTTAAACAGGGTCGGCTACGAGCAGTACTTC. This gives the protein CASSLNRVGYEQYF. Full variable domain (missing parts from reference TRBV7-2 and TRBJ2-7): GAGVSQSPSNKVTEKGKDVELRCDPISGHTALYWYRQSLGQGLEFLIYFQGNSAPDKSGLPSDRFSAERTGGSVSTLTIQRTQQEDSAVYLCASSLNRVGYEQYFGPGTRLTVT.

This rearrangement joins TRBV2 to TRBJ1-2; D may be TRBD1 (6 bases). Germline CDR1 reads SNHLY; CDR2 reads FYNNEI. The germline V and J ends were trimmed by 4 bases and 4 bases, with 16 bases remaining between them. The CDR3 extends over 15 amino acids. CDR3 coding DNA: TGTGCCAGCAGTGTTGGCAGGGGCGGAGTCTATGGCTACACCTTC. Encoded protein: CASSVGRGGVYGYTF.

The V gene is TRBV7-2, the J gene TRBJ1-4, with 9 bases lining up with TRBD1. Per the germline V gene, CDR1 is SGHTA and CDR2 is FQGNSA. V was pared by 1 base and J by 5 bases, with 2 bases of the junction left unmatched. The CDR3 spans 15 residues. Written as DNA, the CDR3 is TGTGCCAGCAGCTTAGACAGGGGGCGGAATGAAAAACTGTTTTTT. Translating it yields CASSLDRGRNEKLFF. Drawing the rest from reference TRBV7-2 and TRBJ1-4, the complete variable domain is GAGVSQSPSNKVTEKGKDVELRCDPISGHTALYWYRQSLGQGLEFLIYFQGNSAPDKSGLPSDRFSAERTGGSVSTLTIQRTQQEDSAVYLCASSLDRGRNEKLFFGSGTQLSVL.